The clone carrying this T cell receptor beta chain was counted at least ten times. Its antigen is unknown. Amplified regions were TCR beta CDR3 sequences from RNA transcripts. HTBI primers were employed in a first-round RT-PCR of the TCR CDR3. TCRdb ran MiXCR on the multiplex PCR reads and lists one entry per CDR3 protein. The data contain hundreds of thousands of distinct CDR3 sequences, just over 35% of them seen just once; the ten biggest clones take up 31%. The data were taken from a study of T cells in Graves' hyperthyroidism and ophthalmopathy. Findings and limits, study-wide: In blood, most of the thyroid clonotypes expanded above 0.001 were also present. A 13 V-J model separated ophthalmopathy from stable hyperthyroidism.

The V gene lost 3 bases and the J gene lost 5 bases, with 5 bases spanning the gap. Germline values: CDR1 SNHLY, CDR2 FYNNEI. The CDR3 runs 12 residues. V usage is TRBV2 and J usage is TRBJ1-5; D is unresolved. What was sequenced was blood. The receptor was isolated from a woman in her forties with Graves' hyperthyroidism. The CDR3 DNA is TGTGCCAGCAGTGAGGAGCATCAGCCCCAGCATTTT. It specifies CASSEEHQPQHF.